The clone carrying this TCR beta chain occurred once. Its target is unknown. Deep was the level used in running the assay. The assay was immunoSEQ multiplex PCR, and TCRdb's table has in-frame clones only and misses some. This sample yields over 2 million clones, of which 85% to 95% are seen a single time; more than 0.95% belongs to the top ten. The sample belongs to a study of shared clonotypes between healthy human individuals. Study outcomes and limitations: The study drew on few donors, limiting represented genetic and exposure-history diversity. The researchers took only blood, and tissue repertoires probably look different.

This CDR3 is 13 amino acids long. V dropped 2 bases and J dropped 4 bases, with 10 bases sitting between them. CDR1 and CDR2 from the germline V gene are SGHNT and YYREEE (reference sequence). Naivety among CD8 cells was defined by CD45RO negativity and positive CCR7 selection, thereby excluding terminally differentiated effector memory CD45RA+ cells. The sample consisted of naive CD8+ T cells sorted from blood. The clonotype comes from a man aged 18 to 30 in good health. This chain connects TRBV5-4 to TRBJ2-7; D is unresolved. The DNA of the CDR3 is TGTGCCAGCAGCTTTTCCCTCTCGTACGAGCAGTACTTC. Its translation is CASSFSLSYEQYF.